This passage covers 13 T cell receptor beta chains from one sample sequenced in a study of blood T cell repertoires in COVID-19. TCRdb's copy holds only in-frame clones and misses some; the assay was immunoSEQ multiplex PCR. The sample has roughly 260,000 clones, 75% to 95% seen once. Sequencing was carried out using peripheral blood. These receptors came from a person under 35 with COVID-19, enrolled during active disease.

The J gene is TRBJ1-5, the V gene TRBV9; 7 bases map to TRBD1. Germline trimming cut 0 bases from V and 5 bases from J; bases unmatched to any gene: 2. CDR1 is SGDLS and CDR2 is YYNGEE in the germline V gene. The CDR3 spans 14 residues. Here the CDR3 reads CASSVGDSYQPQHF. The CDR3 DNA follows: TGTGCCAGCAGCGTAGGGGACAGTTATCAGCCCCAGCATTTT.

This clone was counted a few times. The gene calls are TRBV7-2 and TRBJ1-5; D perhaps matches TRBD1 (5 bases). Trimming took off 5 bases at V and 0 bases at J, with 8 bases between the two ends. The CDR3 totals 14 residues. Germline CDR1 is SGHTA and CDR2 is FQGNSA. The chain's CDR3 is CASSHDSSNQPQHF. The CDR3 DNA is TGTGCCAGCAGCCATGACAGTAGCAATCAGCCCCAGCATTTT.

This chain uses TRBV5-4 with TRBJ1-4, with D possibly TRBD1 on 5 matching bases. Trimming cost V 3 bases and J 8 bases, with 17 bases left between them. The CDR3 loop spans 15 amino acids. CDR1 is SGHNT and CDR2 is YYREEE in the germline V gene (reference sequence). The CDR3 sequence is CASSSWGSASEKLFF. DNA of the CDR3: TGTGCCAGCAGCTCCTGGGGCAGCGCAAGCGAAAAACTGTTTTTT.

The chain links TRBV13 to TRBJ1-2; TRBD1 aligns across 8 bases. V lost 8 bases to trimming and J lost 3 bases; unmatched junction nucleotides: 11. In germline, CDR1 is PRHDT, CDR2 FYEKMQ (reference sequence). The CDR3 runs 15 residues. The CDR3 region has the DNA TGTGCCAGCTCCCTGGGAGGGGGACAGGACTATGGCTACACCTTC. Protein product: CASSLGGGQDYGYTF. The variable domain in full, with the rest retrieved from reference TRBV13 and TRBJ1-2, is AAGVIQSPRHLIKEKRETATLKCYPIPRHDTVYWYQQGPGQDPQFLISFYEKMQSDKGSIPDRFSAQQFSDYHSELNMSSLELGDSALYFCASSLGGGQDYGYTFGSGTRLTVV.

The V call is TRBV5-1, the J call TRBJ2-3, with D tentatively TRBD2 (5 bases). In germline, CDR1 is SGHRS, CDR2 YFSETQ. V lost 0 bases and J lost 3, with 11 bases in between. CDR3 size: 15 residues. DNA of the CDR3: TGCGCCAGCAGCTTGGTGCTAGCTGCGACAGATACGCAGTATTTT. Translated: CASSLVLAATDTQYF.

In nucleotides, the CDR3 is TGTGCCAGCAGCTCTGAGGGAAACACTGAAGCTTTCTTT. It specifies CASSSEGNTEAFF. This sequence joins TRBV11-3 and TRBJ1-1; the D is unclear. CDR3 size: 13 residues. Trimming took 4 bases from V and 2 from J, leaving 8 bases between them. The germline V gene encodes CDR1 SGHNT and CDR2 YENEEA.

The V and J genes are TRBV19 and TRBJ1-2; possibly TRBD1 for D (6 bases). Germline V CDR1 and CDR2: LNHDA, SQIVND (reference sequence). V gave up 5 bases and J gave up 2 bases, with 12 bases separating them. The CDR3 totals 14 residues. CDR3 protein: CASSPPDRNYGYTF. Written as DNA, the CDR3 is TGTGCCAGTAGTCCCCCCGACAGGAACTATGGCTACACCTTC.

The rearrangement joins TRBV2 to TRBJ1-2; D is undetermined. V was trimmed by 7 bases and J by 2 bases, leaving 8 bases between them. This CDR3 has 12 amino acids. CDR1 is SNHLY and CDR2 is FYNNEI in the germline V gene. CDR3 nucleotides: TGTGCCAGCAAGGAGGGAAACTATGGCTACACCTTC. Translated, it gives CASKEGNYGYTF.

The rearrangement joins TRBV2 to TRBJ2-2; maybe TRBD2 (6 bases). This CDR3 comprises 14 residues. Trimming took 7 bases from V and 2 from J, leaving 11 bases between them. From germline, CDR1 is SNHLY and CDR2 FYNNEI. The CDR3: CASMRDANTGELFF. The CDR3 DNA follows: TGTGCCAGCATGCGGGACGCCAACACCGGGGAGCTGTTTTTT.

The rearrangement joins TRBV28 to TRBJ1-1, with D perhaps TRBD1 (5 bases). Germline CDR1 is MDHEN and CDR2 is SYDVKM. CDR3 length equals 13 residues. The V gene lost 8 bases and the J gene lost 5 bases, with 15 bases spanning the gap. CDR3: CASGISGLTEAFF. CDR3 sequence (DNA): TGTGCCAGCGGAATATCAGGGTTGACTGAAGCTTTCTTT.

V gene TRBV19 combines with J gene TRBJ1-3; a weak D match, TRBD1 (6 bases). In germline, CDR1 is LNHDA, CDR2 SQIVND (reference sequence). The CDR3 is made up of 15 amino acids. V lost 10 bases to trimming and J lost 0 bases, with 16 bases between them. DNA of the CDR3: TGTGCCACTCAGGACAGTTTCTTCTCTGGAAACACCATATATTTT. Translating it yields CATQDSFFSGNTIYF.

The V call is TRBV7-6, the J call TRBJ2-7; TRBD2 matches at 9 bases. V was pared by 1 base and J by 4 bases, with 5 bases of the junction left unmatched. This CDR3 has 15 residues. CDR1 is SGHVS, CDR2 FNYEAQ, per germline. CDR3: CASSLVAGGLYEQYF. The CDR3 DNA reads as TGTGCCAGCAGCTTAGTGGCGGGAGGGTTGTACGAGCAGTACTTC.

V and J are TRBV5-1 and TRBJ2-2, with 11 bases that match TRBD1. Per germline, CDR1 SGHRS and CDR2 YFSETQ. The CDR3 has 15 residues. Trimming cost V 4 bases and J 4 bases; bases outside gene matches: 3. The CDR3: CASSTGQGATGELFF. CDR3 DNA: TGCGCCAGCAGCACCGGACAGGGGGCCACCGGGGAGCTGTTTTTT.